The T cell receptor (beta chain) described here comes from a study of T cells after yellow fever vaccination. Study-wide points: Few clonotypes appeared in both CD4 and CD8 compartments. Subsequent booster samples again held most clones from primary vaccination (96% CD4, 85% to 90% CD8).

Universal primer sites and UMIs were introduced during 5'RACE template-switching synthesis of TCR cDNA. TCRdb re-derived calls from the 5' RACE reads in MiXCR, one entry per CDR3 protein. The data hold approximately 350,000 distinct CDR3 sequences, with about 9.9% observed a single time. The CDR3 spans 14 residues. Germline V CDR1 and CDR2: SGHVS, FQNEAQ. Regarding this clonotype: Its antigen is undetermined. Its ends do not fully match the called genes, so a read error is possible.

The chain uses TRBV7-8 and TRBJ2-7, with D possibly being TRBD1 or TRBD2 (5 bases each). This sequence originates from a man younger than 30 who received the YFV17D yellow fever vaccine. The sequences come from PBMCs, collected on the day of the first yellow fever vaccination. CDR3 in DNA: TGTGCCAGCAGCAAGGGACCCCGTCGAGACGAGCAGTGCTTC. The encoded protein is CASSKGPRRDEQCF. The complete variable domain, with remaining parts taken from reference TRBV7-8 and TRBJ2-7, reads GAGVSQSPRYKVAKRGQDVALRCDPISGHVSLFWYQQALGQGPEFLTYFQNEAQLDKSGLPSDRFFAERPEGSVSTLKIQRTQQEDSAVYLCASSKGPRRDEQCFGPGTRLTVT.